The clone carrying this T cell receptor (beta chain) has a handful of counts. The antigen is not known. Expansion of antigen-specific CD4+ T cells with viral peptide pools was carried out by the ViraFEST assay before sequencing. Researchers isolated CD4+ T cells once approximately eleven days of culture had elapsed. According to the study, vaccine recipients showed no prior SARS-CoV-2 infection and negative nucleocapsid antibodies. Half the medium was replaced with IL-2 medium on days 3 and 7. V was trimmed by 2 bases and J by 4 bases, leaving 5 bases between them. This CDR3 contains 12 residues. The method was immunoSEQ multiplex PCR; TCRdb's version includes in-frame clones alone and lacks a portion of them. Altogether tens of thousands of clones are present, roughly four fifths being singletons, with the ten largest covering 1.5% to 2%. The sample comes from a study of vaccination effects on CD4 cells after COVID-19.

This TCR came from a human donor who received a COVID-19 vaccine. The source was CD4+ T cells from PBMCs cultured with HCoV-229E spike peptides, collected before COVID-19 vaccination. The rearrangement links TRBV12-3 or TRBV12-4 to TRBJ1-1; D is unclear. The CDR3 nucleotides read TGTGCCAGCAGTTTACGGGCCACTGAAGCTTTCTTT. It codes for CASSLRATEAFF.